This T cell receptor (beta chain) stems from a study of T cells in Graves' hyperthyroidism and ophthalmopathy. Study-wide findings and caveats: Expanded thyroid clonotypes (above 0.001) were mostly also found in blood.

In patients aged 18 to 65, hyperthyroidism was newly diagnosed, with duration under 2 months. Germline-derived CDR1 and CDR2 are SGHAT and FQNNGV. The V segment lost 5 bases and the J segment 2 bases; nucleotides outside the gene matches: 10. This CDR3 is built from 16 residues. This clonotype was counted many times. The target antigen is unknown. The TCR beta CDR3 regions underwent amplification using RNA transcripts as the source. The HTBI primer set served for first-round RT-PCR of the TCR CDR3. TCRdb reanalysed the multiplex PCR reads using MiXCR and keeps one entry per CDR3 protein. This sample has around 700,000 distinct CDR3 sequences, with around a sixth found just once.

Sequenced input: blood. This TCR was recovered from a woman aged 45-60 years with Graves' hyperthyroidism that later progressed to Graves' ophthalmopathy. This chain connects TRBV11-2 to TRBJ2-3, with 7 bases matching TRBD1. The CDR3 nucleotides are TGTGCCAGCAGCCCCCGACAGGGCCATTTCACAGATACGCAGTATTTT. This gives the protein CASSPRQGHFTDTQYF.